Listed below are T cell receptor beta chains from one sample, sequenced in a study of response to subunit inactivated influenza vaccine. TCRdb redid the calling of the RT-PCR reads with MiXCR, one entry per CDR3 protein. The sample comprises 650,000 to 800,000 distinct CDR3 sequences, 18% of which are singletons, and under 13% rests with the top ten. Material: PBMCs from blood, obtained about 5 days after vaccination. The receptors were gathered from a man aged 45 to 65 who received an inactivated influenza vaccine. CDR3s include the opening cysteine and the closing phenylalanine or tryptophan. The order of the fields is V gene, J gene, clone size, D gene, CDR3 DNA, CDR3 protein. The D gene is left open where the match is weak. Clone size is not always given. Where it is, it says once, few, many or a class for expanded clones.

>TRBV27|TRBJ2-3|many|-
TGTGCCAGCAGTTTTGCGGGCAGCACAGATACGCAGTATTTT
CASSFAGSTDTQYF
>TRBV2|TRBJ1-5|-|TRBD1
TGTGCCAGCGGACAGGGTCGAAGTCAGCCCCAGCATTTT
CASGQGRSQPQHF
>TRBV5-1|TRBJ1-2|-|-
TGCGCCAGCAGCTTGGTTTTGGGGGCCCCCACGGGCTACACCTTC
CASSLVLGAPTGYTF
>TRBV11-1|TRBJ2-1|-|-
TGTGCCAGCAGCGTCACTAGTTTCTACAATGAGCAGTTCTTC
CASSVTSFYNEQFF
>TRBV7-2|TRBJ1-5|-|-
TGTGCCAGCAGCTACGGGACAAGCAATCAGCCCCAGCATTTT
CASSYGTSNQPQHF
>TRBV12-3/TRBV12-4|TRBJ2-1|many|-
TGTGCCAGCAGTTTATCACCACGGGGGAATGAGCAGTTCTTC
CASSLSPRGNEQFF
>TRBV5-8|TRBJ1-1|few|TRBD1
TGTGCCAGCAGCTTATTCCAGGGGGCCGTGGAAAACACTGAAGCTTTCTTT
CASSLFQGAVENTEAFF
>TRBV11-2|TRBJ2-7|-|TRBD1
TGTGCCAGCAGCTCCCCTCGGGACAGGGGGATCGAGCAGTACTTC
CASSSPRDRGIEQYF
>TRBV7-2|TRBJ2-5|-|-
TGTGCCAGCAGCTTATCGCTGCGGGGCAACCAAGAGACCCAGTACTTC
CASSLSLRGNQETQYF
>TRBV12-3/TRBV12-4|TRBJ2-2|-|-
TGTGCCAGCAGTTCCACACGCACCGGGGAGCTGTTTTTT
CASSSTRTGELFF
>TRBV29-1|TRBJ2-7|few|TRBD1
TGCAGCGTTATACTGTCTGGGCAGGGGGCTTCCTACGAGCAGTACTTC
CSVILSGQGASYEQYF
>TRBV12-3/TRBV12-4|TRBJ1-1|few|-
TGTGCCAGCAGCTCCGGGGGGGGTGGAGACACTGAAGCTTTCTTT
CASSSGGGGDTEAFF
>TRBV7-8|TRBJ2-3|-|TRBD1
TGTGCCAGCAGCTTAATCCCGGGACAGGGGATTAGCACAGATACGCAGTATTTT
CASSLIPGQGISTDTQYF
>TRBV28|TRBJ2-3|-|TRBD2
TGTGCCAGCTTAGCGGGACCCCGCACAGATACGCAGTATTTT
CASLAGPRTDTQYF
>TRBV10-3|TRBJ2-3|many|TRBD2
TGTGCCATCAGTGATCGTCTGCTAGCGGTTGTTAGCACAGATACGCAGTATTTT
CAISDRLLAVVSTDTQYF
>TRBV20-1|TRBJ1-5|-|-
TGCAGTGCTGGGATCGGGACACCGAATCAGCCCCAGCATTTT
CSAGIGTPNQPQHF
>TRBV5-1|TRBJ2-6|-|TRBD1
TGCGCCAGCAGCCCGGGACAGGGGGTAGGGTCTGGGGCCAACGTCCTGACTTTC
CASSPGQGVGSGANVLTF
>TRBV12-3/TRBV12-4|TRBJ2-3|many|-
TGTGCCAGCAGTCGTAGGGGGTTTAGCACAGATACGCAGTATTTT
CASSRRGFSTDTQYF
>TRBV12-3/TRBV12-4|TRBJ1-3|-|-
TGTGCCAGCAGTTTTAAAAGCTCGGCATCTGGAAACACCATATATTTT
CASSFKSSASGNTIYF
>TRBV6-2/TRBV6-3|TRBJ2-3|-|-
TGTGCCAGCAGTTACCGTTGGGAGGCGGAGCTATTCACAGATACGCAGTATTTT
CASSYRWEAELFTDTQYF
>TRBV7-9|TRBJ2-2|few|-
TGTGCCAGCAGCTTAGAGATGGTCACCGGGGAGCTGTTTTTT
CASSLEMVTGELFF
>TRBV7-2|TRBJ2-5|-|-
TGTGCCAGCAGCCCTTGGGGGGTCGGGGAGACCCAGTACTTC
CASSPWGVGETQYF
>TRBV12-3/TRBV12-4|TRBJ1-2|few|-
TGTGCCACCTCACTGATATACCCGGGGGGCTACACCTTC
CATSLIYPGGYTF
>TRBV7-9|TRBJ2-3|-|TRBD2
TGTGCCAGCAGCGGAGGAACTAGCGGGAGAACAGATACGCAGTATTTT
CASSGGTSGRTDTQYF
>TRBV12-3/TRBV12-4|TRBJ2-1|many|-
TGTGCCAGCAGTCCCCGTGCCAGCTCCTACAATGAGCAGTTCTTC
CASSPRASSYNEQFF
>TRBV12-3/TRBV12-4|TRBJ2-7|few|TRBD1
TGTGCCAGCAAACGGGGACAGGGGCATTATTACGAGCAGTACTTC
CASKRGQGHYYEQYF
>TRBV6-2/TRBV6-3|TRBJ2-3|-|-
TGTGCCAGCAGGTCCGGGGGCACAGATACGCAGTATTTT
CASRSGGTDTQYF
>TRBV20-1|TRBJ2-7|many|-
TGCAGTGCTAGAGGGACAACAGTTTACTACGAGCAGTACTTC
CSARGTTVYYEQYF
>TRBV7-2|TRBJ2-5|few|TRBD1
TGTGCCAGCAGCTTATGGCAGGGGGCGGTTGAGACCCAGTACTTC
CASSLWQGAVETQYF
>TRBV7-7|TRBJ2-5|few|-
TGTGCTAGCAGCACCGGACCCGAAGAGACCCAGTACTTC
CASSTGPEETQYF
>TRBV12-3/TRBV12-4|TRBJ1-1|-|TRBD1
TGTGCCAGCAGAACGACAGGGGTCGACACTGAAGCTTTCTTT
CASRTTGVDTEAFF
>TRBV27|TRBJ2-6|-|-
TGTGCCAGCAGTTTATCTGGCCGAAGCTCTGGGGCCAACGTCCTGACTTTC
CASSLSGRSSGANVLTF
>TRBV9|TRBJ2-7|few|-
TGTGCCAGCAGCGGCGCGGGATCCTCCTACGAGCAGTACTTC
CASSGAGSSYEQYF
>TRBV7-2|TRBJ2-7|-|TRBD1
TGTGCCAGCAGCGAGAGGGGACAGACCTACGAGCAGTACTTC
CASSERGQTYEQYF
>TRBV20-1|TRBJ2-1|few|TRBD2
TGCAGTGCTAGAGGTCGGCTAGCGGGAGGGCCTACTAGGAATGAGCAGTTCTTC
CSARGRLAGGPTRNEQFF
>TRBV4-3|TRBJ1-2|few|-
TGCGCCAGCAGCCAAGACGTAGTGGGCGGCTATGGCTACACCTTC
CASSQDVVGGYGYTF
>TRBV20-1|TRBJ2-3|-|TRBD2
TGCAGTGCTAGGGGACTAGCGGGGACGCAGTATTTT
CSARGLAGTQYF
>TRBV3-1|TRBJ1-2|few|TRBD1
TGTGCCAGCAGCGAAGCAGGGGGCAGGAACTATGGCTACACCTTC
CASSEAGGRNYGYTF
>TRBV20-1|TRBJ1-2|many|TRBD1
TGCAGTGCTCCAAGCCCAGGGGGTAGGGACTATGGCTACACCTTC
CSAPSPGGRDYGYTF
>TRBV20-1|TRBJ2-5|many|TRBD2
TGCAGTGCTACCCAGCAAGCGGGGGCCGGGGAGACCCAGTACTTC
CSATQQAGAGETQYF
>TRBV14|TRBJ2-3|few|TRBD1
TGTGCCAGCAGCCAGAGCAGGATGGACAGGGCGCAGTATTTT
CASSQSRMDRAQYF
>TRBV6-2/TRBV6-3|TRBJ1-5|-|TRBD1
TGTGCCAGCAGACGACAGACAGGGGTCCCCTTTCAGCCCCAGCATTTT
CASRRQTGVPFQPQHF
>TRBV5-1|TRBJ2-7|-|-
TGCGCCAGCAGTGGGACGGGACTCTCCTACGAGCAGTACTTC
CASSGTGLSYEQYF
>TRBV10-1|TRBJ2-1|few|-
TGCGCCAGCAGTGAGAGGGTAGTGGGCCATGAGCAGTTCTTC
CASSERVVGHEQFF
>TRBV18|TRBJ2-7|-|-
TGTGCCAGCTCACCACCGATGGCCCCCGAGGGGCAGTACTTC
CASSPPMAPEGQYF
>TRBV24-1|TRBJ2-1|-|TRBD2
TGTGCCACCAGTGATAATCACGGGAGGACGTACAATGAGCAGTTCTTC
CATSDNHGRTYNEQFF
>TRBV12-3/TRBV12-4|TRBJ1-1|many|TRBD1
TGTGCCAGCAGTATACCCGGGACAGCCAACACTGAAGCTTTCTTT
CASSIPGTANTEAFF
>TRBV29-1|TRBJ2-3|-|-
TGCAGCGTACACAGGGCTTGGGGACAGCAGTATTTT
CSVHRAWGQQYF
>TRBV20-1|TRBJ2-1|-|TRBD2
TGCACCGCACATCTAGCGGGAGTACATGAGCAGTTCTTC
CTAHLAGVHEQFF
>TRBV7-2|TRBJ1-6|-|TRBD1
TGTGCCAGCGCACAACAGGGGTCTGGGTCACCCCTCCACTTT
CASAQQGSGSPLHF
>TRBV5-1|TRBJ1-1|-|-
TGCGCCAGCAGCGAGGGAGTAACTGAAGCTTCCTTT
CASSEGVTEASF
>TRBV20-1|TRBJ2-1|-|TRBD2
TGCAGTGCTAGAGATCTCCGGACTAGCGATCACAATGAGCAGTTCTTC
CSARDLRTSDHNEQFF
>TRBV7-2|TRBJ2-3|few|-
TGTGCCAGCATCCCCCCCCGGGTGTTAGGGGCAGATACGCAGTATTTT
CASIPPRVLGADTQYF